One and the same sample provided the 24 T cell receptor beta chains below, sequenced in a study of cytomegalovirus exposure and HLA in healthy donors. Primers included in the PCR were 60 Vbeta and 13 Jbeta primers. Some clones are missing from TCRdb's copy, which holds only in-frame ones; the method was immunoSEQ multiplex PCR. Among roughly 150,000 clones listed, nearly 70% were seen once. The material sequenced was PBMCs. All receptors derive from a man under 40 in good health and CMV-seropositive.

CDR3 bases: TGTGCCAGCAGCTTATACACCGGGACTAGCCCTCTCAATGAGCAGTTCTTC. It specifies CASSLYTGTSPLNEQFF. The chain couples TRBV7-6 to TRBJ2-1, with 9 bases that match TRBD2. V was pared by 2 bases and J by 6 bases, with 11 bases of the junction left unmatched. CDR3 length: 17 amino acids. Germline CDR1 is SGHVS and CDR2 is FNYEAQ.

The chain links TRBV10-3 to TRBJ1-2; possible D gene TRBD1, 6 bases. CDR3 length: 11 amino acids. The V end lost 3 bases, the J end lost 7 bases, and 6 bases lay between the germline ends. Per the germline V gene, CDR1 is ENHRY and CDR2 is SYGVKD. The CDR3 DNA sequence: TGTGCCATCAGTGAAGGGGGTGGCTACACCTTC. Protein sequence: CAISEGGGYTF.

As DNA, the CDR3 is TGCGCCAGCAGCTTGGACGGGGGGGGATGGGAGCAGTACTTC. Translated: CASSLDGGGWEQYF. J is TRBJ2-7 and V is TRBV5-1, with 8 bases aligning to TRBD2. CDR3 size: 14 residues. The germline V gene encodes CDR1 SGHRS and CDR2 YFSETQ. V lost 0 bases, J lost 7 bases, and 6 bases stayed unmatched.

The rearrangement uses TRBV19 and TRBJ2-6; D uncertain. This CDR3 has 15 amino acids. V shed 5 bases and J shed 0 bases, with 8 bases lying between them. Per the germline V gene, CDR1 is LNHDA and CDR2 is SQIVND (reference sequence). In DNA, the CDR3 is TGTGCCAGTAGTGTAACAGCCTCTGGGGCCAACGTCCTGACTTTC. Residues: CASSVTASGANVLTF.

The chain employs TRBV7-9 and TRBJ2-4; 7 bases match TRBD1. Unmatched junction bases numbered 3, after V lost 4 bases and J lost 3 bases. Germline V lookup: CDR1 SEHNR, CDR2 FQNEAQ (reference sequence). This CDR3 contains 14 residues. CDR3 DNA sequence: TGTGCCAGCAGCTCCCAGGGGGTCAAAAACATTCAGTACTTC. It translates to CASSSQGVKNIQYF.

The chain recombines TRBV19 with TRBJ2-7; D might be TRBD2 (7 bases). Looked up from germline, CDR1 is LNHDA and CDR2 is SQIVND (reference sequence). The CDR3 is 15 amino acids. The V end lost 3 bases, the J end lost 3 bases, and 15 bases lay between the germline ends. CDR3 loop: CASSMGRGGVYEQYF. The CDR3 nucleotides are TGTGCCAGTAGTATGGGTAGGGGGGGGGTCTACGAGCAGTACTTC.

The chain employs TRBV15 and TRBJ1-4, with TRBD1 matching over 7 bases. With 5 bases clipped from V and 5 bases from J, the junction kept 8 bases outside the gene matches. This CDR3 has 15 residues. CDR1 is LNHNV, CDR2 YYDKDF, per germline (reference sequence). In DNA, the CDR3 is TGTGCCACCAGCGTAAGGGACAGCCCCAATGAAAAACTGTTTTTT. Translating gives CATSVRDSPNEKLFF.

The chain carries TRBV28 and TRBJ2-1, with D maybe TRBD2 (7 bases). The germline V gene has CDR1 MDHEN and CDR2 SYDVKM. V was pared by 5 bases and J by 7 bases, with 18 bases between. The CDR3 is made up of 15 amino acids. CDR3 in DNA: TGTGCCAGCAGTCCTTTGGGGGGGGGCGGAAATGAGCAGTTCTTC. Its translation: CASSPLGGGGNEQFF.

CDR3 sequence: CASSNKGGRGVPGSYSNQPQHF. The CDR3 region has the DNA TGCGCCAGCAGTAACAAAGGCGGGCGTGGCGTACCCGGGTCTTATAGCAATCAGCCCCAGCATTTT. V usage is TRBV5-1 and J usage is TRBJ1-5; D unresolved. The germline V gene encodes CDR1 SGHRS and CDR2 YFSETQ. This CDR3 region has 22 residues. The V gene lost 5 bases and the J gene lost 0 bases, with 33 bases spanning the gap.

The chain employs TRBV19 and TRBJ2-7; TRBD2 matches 8 bases. There are 14 residues in the CDR3. Losses at the gene ends were 5 bases for V and 6 bases for J; bases not matched to a gene: 9. Germline values: CDR1 LNHDA, CDR2 SQIVND (reference sequence). The CDR3 region is CASSGPGLVAEQYF. The DNA of the CDR3 is TGTGCCAGTAGTGGACCGGGACTAGTCGCCGAGCAGTACTTC. Using reference TRBV19 and TRBJ2-7 for the parts outside the CDR3, the full variable domain is DGGITQSPKYLFRKEGQNVTLSCEQNLNHDAMYWYRQDPGQGLRLIYYSQIVNDFQKGDIAEGYSVSREKKESFPLTVTSAQKNPTAFYLCASSGPGLVAEQYFGPGTRLTVT.

V and J are TRBV19 and TRBJ2-1, with 11 bases fitting TRBD2. Germline CDR1 is LNHDA and CDR2 is SQIVND (reference sequence). V dropped 8 bases and J dropped 5; count of bases not matched to a gene: 8. This CDR3 has 15 amino acids. The CDR3 loop is CASRMLAGGNNEQFF. The CDR3 DNA reads as TGTGCCAGTCGGATGCTAGCGGGAGGCAACAATGAGCAGTTCTTC. Complete variable domain (other parts from reference TRBV19 and TRBJ2-1): DGGITQSPKYLFRKEGQNVTLSCEQNLNHDAMYWYRQDPGQGLRLIYYSQIVNDFQKGDIAEGYSVSREKKESFPLTVTSAQKNPTAFYLCASRMLAGGNNEQFFGPGTRLTVL.

The sample holds a few counts of this clone. The V call is TRBV6-6, the J call TRBJ1-2; no definite D call. The CDR3 sequence is 14 residues long. Per the germline V gene, CDR1 is MNHNY and CDR2 is SVGAGI (reference sequence). With 7 bases removed from V and 1 base from J, the gap between germline ends came to 13 bases. In nucleotides, the CDR3 is TGTGCCAGCACCTGGGGAGGCAGTAACTATGGCTACACCTTC. This sequence encodes CASTWGGSNYGYTF.

The chain links TRBV28 to TRBJ1-2, with no clear D. Trimming took off 3 bases at V and 4 bases at J, with 9 bases between the two ends. The CDR3 has 13 residues. Per germline, CDR1 MDHEN and CDR2 SYDVKM. Here the CDR3 reads CASSFFSLYGYTF. CDR3 DNA: TGTGCCAGCAGTTTTTTTTCCCTCTATGGCTACACCTTC.

This clone was recorded once. The chain combines TRBV5-1 with TRBJ2-3, with 9 nucleotides matching TRBD2. The germline V gene encodes CDR1 SGHRS and CDR2 YFSETQ. The CDR3 loop spans 16 amino acids. Losses at the gene ends were 3 bases for V and 2 bases for J; bases not matched to a gene: 7. As DNA, the CDR3 is TGCGCCAGCAGCTCGATGCTAGCGGGGCCCACAGATACGCAGTATTTT. Its protein is CASSSMLAGPTDTQYF. Based on the CDR3 plus reference TRBV5-1 and TRBJ2-3, the full variable domain is KAGVTQTPRYLIKTRGQQVTLSCSPISGHRSVSWYQQTPGQGLQFLFEYFSETQRNKGNFPGRFSGRQFSNSRSEMNVSTLELGDSALYLCASSSMLAGPTDTQYFGPGTRLTVL.

This clone is a singleton in its sample. CDR3 coding DNA: TGTGCCAGCAGCCGACTAGCGGGAGGGCGCGATGAGCAGTTCTTC. This codes for CASSRLAGGRDEQFF. The chain employs TRBV27 and TRBJ2-1; 14 positions match TRBD2. Germline assignment: CDR1 MNHEY and CDR2 SMNVEV (reference sequence). V was pared by 6 bases and J by 8 bases, with 6 bases of the junction left unmatched. CDR3 length: 15 residues.

The J gene is TRBJ2-1, the V gene TRBV25-1; 7 bases line up with TRBD2. The CDR3 runs to 13 residues. J gave up 3 bases and V 6 bases, and 2 bases lay outside the gene matches. Germline CDR1 reads MGHDK; CDR2 reads SYGVNS. CDR3 DNA: TGTGCCAGCAGGAGGGAGGGCTACAATGAGCAGTTCTTC. It encodes CASRREGYNEQFF.

A single count supports this clone. This chain joins TRBV4-2 and TRBJ1-5; D is possibly TRBD1 (6 bases). CDR1 LGHNA and CDR2 YNFKEQ come from the germline V gene. Deletions cut 0 bases from V and 6 bases from J, with 12 bases between. The CDR3 is 15 amino acids. The CDR3 spells CASSQEGQGRQPQHF. The DNA for the CDR3 is TGTGCCAGCAGCCAAGAGGGCCAGGGGCGTCAGCCCCAGCATTTT.

The chain combines TRBV10-3 with TRBJ2-7; TRBD2 matches 13 bases. This CDR3 has 13 residues. CDR1 and CDR2 (germline): ENHRY, SYGVKD. J gave up 5 bases and V 8 bases, and 3 bases lay outside the gene matches. CDR3 sequence (DNA): TGTGCCATCGGACTAGCGGGAGTCCACGAGCAGTACTTC. Translating gives CAIGLAGVHEQYF.

The rearrangement joins TRBV6-1 to TRBJ2-4; a weak D match, TRBD1 (6 bases). This CDR3 contains 13 residues. Trimming stripped 6 bases from V and 6 bases from J, with 12 bases between. Germline V CDR1 and CDR2: MNHNS, SASEGT. CDR3 region: CASSRQQGNIQYF. The CDR3 bases are TGTGCCAGCAGCCGTCAACAGGGAAACATTCAGTACTTC.

The count of this clone is one. This chain joins TRBV19 and TRBJ2-2, with 7 bases lining up with TRBD2. Trimming cost V 11 bases and J 2 bases; bases outside gene matches: 11. The germline V gene has CDR1 LNHDA and CDR2 SQIVND (reference sequence). The CDR3 runs 15 residues. CDR3 loop: CAVEGGSPNTGELFF. CDR3 DNA: TGTGCCGTCGAAGGCGGGAGCCCTAACACCGGGGAGCTGTTTTTT.

This rearrangement joins TRBV11-3 to TRBJ2-5; 8 bases fit TRBD2. The CDR3 extends over 17 amino acids. The junction had 10 bases not matched to a gene; V was cut back by 0 bases and J by 4 bases. Germline-derived CDR1 and CDR2 are SGHNT and YENEEA. CDR3 nucleotides: TGTGCCAGCAGCTTAGACTCGCGGGCGGCGGGAGGAGAGACCCAGTACTTC. Amino acids: CASSLDSRAAGGETQYF.

The J gene is TRBJ2-5, the V gene TRBV27; maybe TRBD2 (5 bases). V was clipped by 6 bases and J by 5 bases, with 10 bases between them. Per the germline V gene, CDR1 is MNHEY and CDR2 is SMNVEV (reference sequence). The CDR3 totals 12 residues. For the CDR3, the DNA is TGTGCCAGCAGAGGAGGCGGGGAGACCCAGTACTTC. It encodes CASRGGGETQYF.

This CDR3 reads CASSLVSSGRAQAQETQYF. The CDR3, as DNA: TGCGCCAGCAGCTTGGTATCTAGCGGGAGGGCCCAGGCTCAAGAGACCCAGTACTTC. The rearrangement uses TRBV5-1 and TRBJ2-5; 12 bases match TRBD2. Per germline, CDR1 SGHRS and CDR2 YFSETQ. The CDR3 is made up of 19 amino acids. The ends lost 0 bases at V and 2 bases at J; junction bases unmatched: 11. The full variable domain, completed using reference TRBV5-1 and TRBJ2-5, is KAGVTQTPRYLIKTRGQQVTLSCSPISGHRSVSWYQQTPGQGLQFLFEYFSETQRNKGNFPGRFSGRQFSNSRSEMNVSTLELGDSALYLCASSLVSSGRAQAQETQYFGPGTRLLVL.

The chain recombines TRBV10-3 with TRBJ1-1; D perhaps matches TRBD1 (6 bases). This CDR3 is built from 16 residues. Looked up from germline, CDR1 is ENHRY and CDR2 is SYGVKD. V lost 0 bases and J 5 bases, leaving 16 bases between the germline ends. CDR3 in amino acids: CAISESEAGVGTEAFF. CDR3 in DNA: TGTGCCATCAGTGAGTCGGAGGCAGGGGTGGGAACTGAAGCTTTCTTT.